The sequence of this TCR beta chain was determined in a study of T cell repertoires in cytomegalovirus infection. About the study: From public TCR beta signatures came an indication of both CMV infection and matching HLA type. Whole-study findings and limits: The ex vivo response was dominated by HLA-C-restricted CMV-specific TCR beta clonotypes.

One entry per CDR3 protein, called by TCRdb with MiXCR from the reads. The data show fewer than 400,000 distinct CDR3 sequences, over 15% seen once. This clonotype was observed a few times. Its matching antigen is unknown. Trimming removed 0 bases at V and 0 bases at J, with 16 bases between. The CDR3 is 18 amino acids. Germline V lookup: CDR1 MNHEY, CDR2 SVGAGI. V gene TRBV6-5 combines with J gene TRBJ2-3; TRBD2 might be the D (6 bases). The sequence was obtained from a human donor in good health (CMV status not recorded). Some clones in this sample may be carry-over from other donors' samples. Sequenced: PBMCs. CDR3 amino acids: CASSYSSWGGSSTDTQYF. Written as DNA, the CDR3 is TGTGCCAGCAGTTACTCGTCGTGGGGAGGCTCTAGCACAGATACGCAGTATTTT.